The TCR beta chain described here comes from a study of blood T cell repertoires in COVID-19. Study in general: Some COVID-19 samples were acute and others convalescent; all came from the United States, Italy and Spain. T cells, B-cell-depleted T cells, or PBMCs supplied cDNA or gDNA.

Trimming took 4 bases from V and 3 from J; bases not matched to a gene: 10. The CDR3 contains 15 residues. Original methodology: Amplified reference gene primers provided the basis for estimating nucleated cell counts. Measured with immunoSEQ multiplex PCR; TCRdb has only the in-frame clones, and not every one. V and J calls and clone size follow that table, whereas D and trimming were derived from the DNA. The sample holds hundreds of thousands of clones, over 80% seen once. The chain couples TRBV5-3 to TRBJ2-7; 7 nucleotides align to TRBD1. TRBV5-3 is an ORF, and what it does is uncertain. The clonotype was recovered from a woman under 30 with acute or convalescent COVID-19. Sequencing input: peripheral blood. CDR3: CARSPLDRENYEQYF. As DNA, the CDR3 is TGTGCCAGAAGCCCGCTAGACAGGGAAAACTACGAGCAGTACTTC.